This TCR beta chain was captured by sequencing in a study of blood T cell repertoires in COVID-19. Study-wide context: Sources were T cells, B-cell-depleted T cells, or PBMCs; the material itself was cDNA or gDNA.

The assay was immunoSEQ multiplex PCR, and TCRdb's table has in-frame clones only and misses some. The data show over 85,000 clones, 60% to 80% seen once. CDR1 and CDR2 from the germline V gene are KGHSH and LQKENI. The CDR3 contains 15 residues. With V trimmed by 3 bases and J by 1 base, 5 bases remained unmatched. The source of this sequence is a woman older than 75 with active or convalescent COVID-19. This sequence joins TRBV18 and TRBJ1-1; 7 bases map to TRBD1. Sequenced sample: peripheral blood. The DNA for the CDR3 is TGTGCCAGCTCACCCCCGGGACAGCAGAACACTGAAGCTTTCTTT. It yields the protein CASSPPGQQNTEAFF.